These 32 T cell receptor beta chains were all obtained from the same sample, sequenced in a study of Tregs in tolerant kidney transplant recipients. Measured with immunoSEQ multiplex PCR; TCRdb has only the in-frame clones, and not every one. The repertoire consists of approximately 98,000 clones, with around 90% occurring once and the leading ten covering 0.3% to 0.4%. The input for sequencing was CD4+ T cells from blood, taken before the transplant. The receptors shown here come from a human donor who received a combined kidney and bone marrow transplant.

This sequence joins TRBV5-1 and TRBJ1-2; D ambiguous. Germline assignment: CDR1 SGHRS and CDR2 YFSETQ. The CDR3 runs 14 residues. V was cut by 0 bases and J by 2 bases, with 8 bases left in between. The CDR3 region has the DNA TGCGCCAGCAGCTTGGGTCGGGAGAACTATGGCTACACCTTC. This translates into CASSLGRENYGYTF.

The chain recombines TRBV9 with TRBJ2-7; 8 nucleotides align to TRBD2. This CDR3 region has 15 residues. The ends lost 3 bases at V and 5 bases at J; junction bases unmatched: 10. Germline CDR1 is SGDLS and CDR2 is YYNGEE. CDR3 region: CASSARPGTSNEQYF. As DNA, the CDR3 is TGTGCCAGCAGCGCGCGCCCCGGGACTAGTAACGAGCAGTACTTC.

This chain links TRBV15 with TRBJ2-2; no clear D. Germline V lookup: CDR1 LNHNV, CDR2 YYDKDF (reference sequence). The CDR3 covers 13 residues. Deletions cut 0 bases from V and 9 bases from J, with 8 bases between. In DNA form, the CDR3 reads TGTGCCACCAGCAGAGATCTGACAAGGGAGCTGTTTTTT. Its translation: CATSRDLTRELFF.

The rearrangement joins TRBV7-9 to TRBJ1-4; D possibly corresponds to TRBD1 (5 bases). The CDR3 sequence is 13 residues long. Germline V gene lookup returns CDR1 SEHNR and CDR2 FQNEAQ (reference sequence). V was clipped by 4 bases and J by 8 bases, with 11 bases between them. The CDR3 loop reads CASSSKGKEKLFF. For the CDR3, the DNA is TGTGCCAGCAGCTCCAAGGGGAAGGAAAAACTGTTTTTT.

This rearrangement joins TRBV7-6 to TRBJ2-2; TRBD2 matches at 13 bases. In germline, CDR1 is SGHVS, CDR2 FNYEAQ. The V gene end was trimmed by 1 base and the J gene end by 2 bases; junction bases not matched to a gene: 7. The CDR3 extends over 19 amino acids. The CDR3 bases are TGTGCCAGCAGCTTAGGGGCCCGACTAGCGGGGGGCAACACCGGGGAGCTGTTTTTT. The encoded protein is CASSLGARLAGGNTGELFF.

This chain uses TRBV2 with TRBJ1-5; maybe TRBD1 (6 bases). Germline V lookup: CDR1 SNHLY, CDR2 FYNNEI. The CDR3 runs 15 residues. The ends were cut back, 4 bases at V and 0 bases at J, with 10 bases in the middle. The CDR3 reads CASSAGHYSNQPQHF. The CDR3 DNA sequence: TGTGCCAGCAGTGCGGGACATTATAGCAATCAGCCCCAGCATTTT.

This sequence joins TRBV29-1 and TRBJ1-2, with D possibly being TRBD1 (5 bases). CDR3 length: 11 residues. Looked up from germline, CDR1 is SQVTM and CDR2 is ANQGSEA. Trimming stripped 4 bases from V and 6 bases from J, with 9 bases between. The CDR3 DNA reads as TGCAGCGTTGGAACAGGCCATGGCTACACCTTC. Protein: CSVGTGHGYTF.

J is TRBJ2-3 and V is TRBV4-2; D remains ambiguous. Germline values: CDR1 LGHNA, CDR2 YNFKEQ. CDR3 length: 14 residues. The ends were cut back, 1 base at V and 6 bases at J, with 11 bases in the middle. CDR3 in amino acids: CASSQGASRDTQYF. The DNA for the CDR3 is TGTGCCAGCAGCCAAGGGGCGTCAAGGGATACGCAGTATTTT.

CDR3 amino acids: CASSLLDRGFSEKLFF. The DNA of the CDR3 is TGTGCCAGCAGTCTACTCGACAGGGGGTTTAGTGAAAAACTGTTTTTT. The genes are TRBV28 and TRBJ1-4; TRBD1 matches at 9 bases. From germline, CDR1 is MDHEN and CDR2 SYDVKM. With 5 bases clipped from V and 7 bases from J, the junction kept 11 bases outside the gene matches. This CDR3 is 16 amino acids long.

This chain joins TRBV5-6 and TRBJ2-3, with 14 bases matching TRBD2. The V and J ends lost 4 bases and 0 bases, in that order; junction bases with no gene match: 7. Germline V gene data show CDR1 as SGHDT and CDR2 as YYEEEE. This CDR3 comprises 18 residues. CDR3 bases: TGTGCCAGCAGCCTTGGGACTAGCGGGAGACCTAGCACAGATACGCAGTATTTT. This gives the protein CASSLGTSGRPSTDTQYF. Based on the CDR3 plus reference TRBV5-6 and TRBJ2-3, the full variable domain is DAGVTQSPTHLIKTRGQQVTLRCSPKSGHDTVSWYQQALGQGPQFIFQYYEEEERQRGNFPDRFSGHQFPNYSSELNVNALLLGDSALYLCASSLGTSGRPSTDTQYFGPGTRLTVL.

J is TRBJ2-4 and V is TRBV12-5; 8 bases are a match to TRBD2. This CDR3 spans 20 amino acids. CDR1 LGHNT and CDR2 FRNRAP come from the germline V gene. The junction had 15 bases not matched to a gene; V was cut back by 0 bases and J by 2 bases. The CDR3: CASGLVHSTFSGITKNIQYF. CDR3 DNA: TGTGCTAGTGGTTTGGTCCATAGTACGTTTAGCGGGATAACCAAAAACATTCAGTACTTC.

The CDR3 region has the DNA TGTGCCAGCAGCGCACGCCATCTAGCGGGAGCTCACGTAGGGCAGTTCTTC. It yields the protein CASSARHLAGAHVGQFF. J is TRBJ2-1 and V is TRBV21-1; the table assigns TRBD2, which was not confirmed against the DNA. TRBV21-1 is shown as a pseudogene. The CDR3 sequence is 17 residues long.

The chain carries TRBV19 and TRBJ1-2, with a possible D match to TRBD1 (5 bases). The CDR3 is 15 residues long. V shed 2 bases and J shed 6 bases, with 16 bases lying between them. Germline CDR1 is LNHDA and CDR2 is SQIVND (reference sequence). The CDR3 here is CASSIMTALMDGYTF. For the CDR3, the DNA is TGTGCCAGTAGTATAATGACAGCCTTAATGGATGGCTACACCTTC.

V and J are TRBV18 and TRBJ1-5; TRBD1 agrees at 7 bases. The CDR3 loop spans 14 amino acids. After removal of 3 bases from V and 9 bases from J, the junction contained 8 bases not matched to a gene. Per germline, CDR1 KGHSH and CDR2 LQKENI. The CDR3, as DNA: TGTGCCAGCTCACCTTCAGGGGGGTCCCGGCCCCAGCATTTT. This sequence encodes CASSPSGGSRPQHF.

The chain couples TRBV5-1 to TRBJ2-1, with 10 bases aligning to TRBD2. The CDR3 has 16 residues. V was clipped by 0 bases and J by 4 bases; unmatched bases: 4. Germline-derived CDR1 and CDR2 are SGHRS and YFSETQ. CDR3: CASSLEPSGRYNEQFF. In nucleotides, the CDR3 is TGCGCCAGCAGCTTGGAGCCTAGCGGGAGATACAATGAGCAGTTCTTC.

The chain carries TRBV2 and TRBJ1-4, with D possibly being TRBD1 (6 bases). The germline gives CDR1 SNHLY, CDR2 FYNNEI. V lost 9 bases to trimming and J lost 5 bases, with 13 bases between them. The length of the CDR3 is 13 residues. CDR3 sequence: CASWFGGNEKLFF. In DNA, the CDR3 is TGTGCCAGTTGGTTTGGGGGCAATGAAAAACTGTTTTTT.

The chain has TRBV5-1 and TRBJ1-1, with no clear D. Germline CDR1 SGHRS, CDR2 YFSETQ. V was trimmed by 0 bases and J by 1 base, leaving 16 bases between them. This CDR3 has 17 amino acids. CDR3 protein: CASSLVGRKIQNTEAFF. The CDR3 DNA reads TGCGCCAGCAGCTTGGTAGGCAGGAAGATCCAGAACACTGAAGCTTTCTTT.

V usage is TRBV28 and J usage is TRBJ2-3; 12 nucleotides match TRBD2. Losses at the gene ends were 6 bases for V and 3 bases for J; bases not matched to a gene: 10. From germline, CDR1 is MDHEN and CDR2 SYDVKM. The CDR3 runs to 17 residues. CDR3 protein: CASSTSASGRETDTQYF. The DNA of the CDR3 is TGTGCCAGCAGCACCTCGGCTAGCGGGAGGGAGACAGATACGCAGTATTTT.

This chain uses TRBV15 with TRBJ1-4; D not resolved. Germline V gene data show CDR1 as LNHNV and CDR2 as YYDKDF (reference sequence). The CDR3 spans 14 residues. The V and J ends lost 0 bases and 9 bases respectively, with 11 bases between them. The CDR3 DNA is TGTGCCACCAGCAGAGATCCCTTAGAGAAAAAACTGTTTTTT. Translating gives CATSRDPLEKKLFF.

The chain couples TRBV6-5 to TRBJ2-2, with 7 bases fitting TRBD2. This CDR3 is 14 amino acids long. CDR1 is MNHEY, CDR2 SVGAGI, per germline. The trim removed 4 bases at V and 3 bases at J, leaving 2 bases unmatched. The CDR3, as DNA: TGTGCCAGCAGTTTAGCGGGCCACACCGGGGAGCTGTTTTTT. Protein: CASSLAGHTGELFF.

Written as DNA, the CDR3 is TGTGCCAGCGCCCTTCAGGGTCATTATGGCTACACCTTC. This codes for CASALQGHYGYTF. This chain connects TRBV28 to TRBJ1-2; D is possibly TRBD1 (5 bases). The CDR3 covers 13 residues. CDR1 and CDR2 (germline): MDHEN, SYDVKM. Trimming pared 8 bases from V and 5 bases from J, leaving 15 bases between.

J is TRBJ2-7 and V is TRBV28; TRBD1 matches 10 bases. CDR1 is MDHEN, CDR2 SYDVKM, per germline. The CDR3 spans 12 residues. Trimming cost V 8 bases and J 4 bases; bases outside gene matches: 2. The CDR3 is CASRDRGYEQYF. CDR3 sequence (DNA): TGTGCCAGCCGGGACAGGGGATACGAGCAGTACTTC.

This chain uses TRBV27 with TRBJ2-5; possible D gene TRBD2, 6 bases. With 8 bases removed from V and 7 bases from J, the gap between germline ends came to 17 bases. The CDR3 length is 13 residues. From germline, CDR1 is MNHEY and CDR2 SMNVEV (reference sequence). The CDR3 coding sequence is TGTGCCAGCCGCTTGCGCGGAGCGGGGACCCAGTACTTC. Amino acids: CASRLRGAGTQYF.

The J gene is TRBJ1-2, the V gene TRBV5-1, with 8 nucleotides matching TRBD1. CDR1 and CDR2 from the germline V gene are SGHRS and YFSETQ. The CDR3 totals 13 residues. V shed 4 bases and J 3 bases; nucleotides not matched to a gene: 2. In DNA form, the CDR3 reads TGCGCCAGCAGCCCGGGACAGGACTATGGCTACACCTTC. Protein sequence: CASSPGQDYGYTF.

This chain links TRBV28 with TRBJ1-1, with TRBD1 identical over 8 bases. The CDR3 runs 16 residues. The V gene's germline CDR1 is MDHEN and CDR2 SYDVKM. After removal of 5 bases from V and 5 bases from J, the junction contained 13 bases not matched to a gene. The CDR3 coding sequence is TGTGCCAGCAGTCCAGCTAACAGGGGGTTTGGTACTGAAGCTTTCTTT. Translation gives CASSPANRGFGTEAFF.

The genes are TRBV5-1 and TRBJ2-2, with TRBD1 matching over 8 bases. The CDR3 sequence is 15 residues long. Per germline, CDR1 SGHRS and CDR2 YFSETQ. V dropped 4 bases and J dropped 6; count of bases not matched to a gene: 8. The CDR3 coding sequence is TGCGCCAGCAGCCTACGGGACAGGTACCCCGGGGAGCTGTTTTTT. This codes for CASSLRDRYPGELFF.

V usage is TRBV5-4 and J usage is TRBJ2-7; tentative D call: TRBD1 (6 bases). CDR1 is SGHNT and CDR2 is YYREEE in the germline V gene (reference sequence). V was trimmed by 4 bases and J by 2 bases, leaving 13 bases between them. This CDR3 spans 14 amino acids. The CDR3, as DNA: TGTGCCAGCAGCCTCGAGGGGACACCCTACGAGCAGTACTTC. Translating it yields CASSLEGTPYEQYF.

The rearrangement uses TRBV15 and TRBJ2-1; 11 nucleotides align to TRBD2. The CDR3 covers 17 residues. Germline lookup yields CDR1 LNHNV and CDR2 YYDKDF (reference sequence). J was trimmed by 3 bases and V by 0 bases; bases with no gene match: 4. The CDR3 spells CATSRDSGRARYNEQFF. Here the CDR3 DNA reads TGTGCCACCAGCAGAGATAGCGGGAGGGCCCGCTACAATGAGCAGTTCTTC.

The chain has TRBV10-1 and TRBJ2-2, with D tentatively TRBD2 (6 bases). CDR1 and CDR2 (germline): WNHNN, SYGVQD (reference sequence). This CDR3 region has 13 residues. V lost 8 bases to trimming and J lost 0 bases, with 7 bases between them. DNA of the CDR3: TGCGCCAGCGGGGACTCGAACACCGGGGAGCTGTTTTTT. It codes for CASGDSNTGELFF.

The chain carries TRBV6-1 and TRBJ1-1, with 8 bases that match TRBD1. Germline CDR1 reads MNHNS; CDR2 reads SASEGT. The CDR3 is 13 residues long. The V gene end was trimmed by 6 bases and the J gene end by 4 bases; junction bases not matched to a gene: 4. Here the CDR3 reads CASRGQGFTEAFF. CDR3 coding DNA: TGTGCCAGCAGAGGACAGGGATTCACTGAAGCTTTCTTT.

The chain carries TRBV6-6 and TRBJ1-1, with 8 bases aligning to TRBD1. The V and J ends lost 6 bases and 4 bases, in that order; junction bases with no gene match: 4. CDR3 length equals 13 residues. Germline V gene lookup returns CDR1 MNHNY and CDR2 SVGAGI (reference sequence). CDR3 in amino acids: CASRTGDSTEAFF. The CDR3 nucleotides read TGTGCCAGCAGGACAGGGGATAGCACTGAAGCTTTCTTT.

The CDR3, as DNA: TGTGCCAGCAGGTCAGGGGGCGCGATCGCCTACAATGAGCAGTTCTTC. Its protein is CASRSGGAIAYNEQFF. V is TRBV5-4 and J is TRBJ2-1; 8 bases align to TRBD1. Germline assignment: CDR1 SGHNT and CDR2 YYREEE (reference sequence). This CDR3 has 16 residues. V lost 5 bases to trimming and J lost 2 bases; unmatched junction nucleotides: 9.